The 5 T cell receptor beta chains below all came from one sample that was sequenced in a study of early T cells in non-severe SARS-CoV-2 infection. TCRdb redid the calling of the 5' RACE reads with MiXCR, one entry per CDR3 protein. The sample consists of 75,000 to 90,000 distinct CDR3 sequences, roughly 5.7% of them appearing once. Input material: whole blood. The receptors were sampled from an adult who was a healthcare worker with PCR-confirmed SARS-CoV-2 infection or an uninfected control (not recorded which).

This clonotype has a handful of counts. The chain has TRBV20-1 and TRBJ2-5; 9 bases are shared with TRBD2. The germline gives CDR1 DFQATT, CDR2 SNEGSKA (reference sequence). J gave up 4 bases and V 2 bases, and 14 bases lay outside the gene matches. CDR3 length: 17 residues. CDR3 region: CSARTSGSRGLRETQYF. Written as DNA, the CDR3 is TGCAGTGCTAGAACTAGCGGGTCACGGGGGTTGAGAGAGACCCAGTACTTC.

The chain joins TRBV20-1 to TRBJ2-3; D is undetermined. This CDR3 region has 13 residues. Per germline, CDR1 DFQATT and CDR2 SNEGSKA (reference sequence). Trimming removed 1 base at V and 7 bases at J, with 12 bases between. As DNA, the CDR3 is TGCAGTGCTAGAGTGATAGGGCTGAATACGCAGTATTTT. Amino acids: CSARVIGLNTQYF.

This clonotype was detected many times. The chain combines TRBV4-2 with TRBJ2-1, with TRBD2 identical over 9 bases. There are 16 residues in the CDR3. Germline-derived CDR1 and CDR2 are LGHNA and YNFKEQ. Unmatched junction bases numbered 7, after V lost 1 base and J lost 6 bases. The CDR3 DNA is TGTGCCAGCAGCCAAGCATCGCGGGGGGGCTTCAATGAGCAGTTCTTC. Protein: CASSQASRGGFNEQFF.

This clonotype occurred a few times. The V call is TRBV3-1, the J call TRBJ1-2; D ambiguous. CDR1 and CDR2 (germline): LGHDT, YNNKEL (reference sequence). This CDR3 is 12 amino acids long. The germline V and J ends were trimmed by 0 bases and 3 bases, with 2 bases remaining between them. The CDR3 protein is CASSQEYYGYTF. The CDR3 DNA sequence: TGTGCCAGCAGCCAAGAGTACTATGGCTACACCTTC.

This clonotype was counted a few times. The chain is built from TRBV6-6 and TRBJ2-3, with TRBD1 matching over 10 bases. CDR3 length equals 13 residues. Per the germline V gene, CDR1 is MNHNY and CDR2 is SVGAGI (reference sequence). V shed 6 bases, J shed 4 bases, and the junction held 1 base outside the gene matches. The CDR3 region is CASRTGGADTQYF. The CDR3 coding sequence is TGTGCCAGCAGGACAGGGGGCGCAGATACGCAGTATTTT.